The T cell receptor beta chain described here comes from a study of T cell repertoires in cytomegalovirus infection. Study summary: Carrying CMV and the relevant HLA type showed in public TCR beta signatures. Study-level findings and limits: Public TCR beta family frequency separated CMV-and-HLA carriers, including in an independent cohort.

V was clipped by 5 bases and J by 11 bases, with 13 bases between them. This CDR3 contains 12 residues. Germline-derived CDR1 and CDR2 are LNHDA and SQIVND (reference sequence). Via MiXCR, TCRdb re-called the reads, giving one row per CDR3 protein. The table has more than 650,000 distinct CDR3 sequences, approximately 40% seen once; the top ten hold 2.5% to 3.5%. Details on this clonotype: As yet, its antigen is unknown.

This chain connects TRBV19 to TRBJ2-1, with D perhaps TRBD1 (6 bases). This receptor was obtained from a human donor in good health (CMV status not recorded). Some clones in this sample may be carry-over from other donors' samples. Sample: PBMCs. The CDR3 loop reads CASSSQGRKQFF. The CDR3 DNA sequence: TGTGCCAGTAGTTCCCAGGGGCGAAAGCAGTTCTTC.